The 15 T cell receptor beta chains presented below share a single source sample, sequenced in a study of cytomegalovirus exposure and HLA in healthy donors. PCR was performed using 60 Vbeta and 13 Jbeta primers. The table came from immunoSEQ multiplex PCR; TCRdb's copy has only in-frame clones and leaves some out. The repertoire holds 160,000 or so clones, with about 80% as singletons. Sequenced material: PBMCs. These receptors originate from a man aged 35-49 years in good health and CMV-seronegative.

The genes are TRBV28 and TRBJ2-2; 7 positions match TRBD1. V gave up 7 bases and J gave up 1 base; unmatched junction bases: 3. In germline, CDR1 is MDHEN, CDR2 SYDVKM. This CDR3 comprises 14 residues. CDR3 protein: CASKQGRNTGELFF. The DNA for the CDR3 is TGTGCCAGCAAACAGGGGAGGAACACCGGGGAGCTGTTTTTT.

V and J are TRBV7-2 and TRBJ2-1; 9 positions agree with TRBD2. V was clipped by 5 bases and J by 10 bases; unmatched bases: 9. The CDR3 sequence is 14 residues long. CDR1 and CDR2 from the germline V gene are SGHTA and FQGNSA. The CDR3 sequence: CASSRLAGAEEQFF. CDR3 in DNA: TGTGCCAGCAGCAGATTAGCGGGAGCAGAGGAGCAGTTCTTC.

This clone occurred once. A read error may account for a junction end that differs from germline. The chain uses TRBV5-6 and TRBJ2-7; D might be TRBD1 (5 bases). The CDR3 has 14 amino acids. Germline V gene lookup returns CDR1 SGHDT and CDR2 YYEEEE. The CDR3 sequence is CASSFTDTSYEQYF. The CDR3 nucleotides are TGTGCCAGTAGCTTCACGGACACCTCCTACGAGCAGTACTTC.

The chain has TRBV7-2 and TRBJ1-2; the match to TRBD1 covers 9 bases. Losses at the gene ends were 7 bases for V and 8 bases for J; bases not matched to a gene: 14. The CDR3 loop spans 15 amino acids. The germline gives CDR1 SGHTA, CDR2 FQGNSA. CDR3 DNA: TGTGCCAGCACCTTTGGGGGGGACAGGGCAATGGGCTACACCTTC. Encoded protein: CASTFGGDRAMGYTF.

V usage is TRBV9 and J usage is TRBJ2-5, with 7 bases fitting TRBD1. Germline V CDR1 and CDR2: SGDLS, YYNGEE. V was pared by 0 bases and J by 11 bases, with 19 bases of the junction left unmatched. The CDR3 sequence is 17 residues long. This CDR3 reads CASSVGEGDSKNFEQYF. As DNA, the CDR3 is TGTGCCAGCAGCGTAGGCGAGGGGGACAGCAAAAACTTTGAGCAGTACTTC.

This clone showed up just a few times. A read error may produce the germline difference seen at one junction end. The V and J genes are TRBV9 and TRBJ2-6; a possible D gene is TRBD1 (6 bases). The CDR3 is 19 residues long. CDR1 is SGDLS and CDR2 is YYNGEE in the germline V gene. The CDR3 reads CASSSPTRGTHSGANGLTF. CDR3 sequence (DNA): TGTGCCAGCAGCTCACCTACCAGGGGAACTCACTCTGGGGCCAACGGCCTGACTTTC.

This chain uses TRBV5-1 with TRBJ2-3; D is undetermined. Trimming cost V 4 bases and J 0 bases, with 6 bases left between them. CDR3 length: 13 residues. The germline gives CDR1 SGHRS, CDR2 YFSETQ. The CDR3 DNA follows: TGCGCCAGCAGCCGCCGGAGCACAGATACGCAGTATTTT. Its protein is CASSRRSTDTQYF.

This clone was detected a few times. The chain employs TRBV25-1 and TRBJ2-2; possibly TRBD1 for D (6 bases). This CDR3 contains 16 residues. V shed 1 base and J shed 3 bases, with 12 bases lying between them. Germline V gene lookup returns CDR1 MGHDK and CDR2 SYGVNS. This CDR3 reads CASSESAGEYTGELFF. The DNA of the CDR3 is TGTGCCAGCAGTGAATCGGCAGGGGAATACACCGGGGAGCTGTTTTTT.

V and J are TRBV27 and TRBJ2-5; possible D gene TRBD1, 6 bases. V was trimmed by 5 bases and J by 5 bases, leaving 12 bases between them. Germline values: CDR1 MNHEY, CDR2 SMNVEV (reference sequence). The CDR3 totals 13 residues. The CDR3, as DNA: TGTGCCAGCAGTGGGGGCACCTGGGAGACCCAGTACTTC. Protein product: CASSGGTWETQYF.

With respect to this clone: One junction end does not reproduce the germline sequence, and a read error may be involved. The J gene is TRBJ2-5, the V gene TRBV7-7; D gene uncertain. CDR1 is SSHAT and CDR2 is FNYEAQ in the germline V gene (reference sequence). The CDR3 has 14 amino acids. DNA for the CDR3: TGTGCTAGCAGCTTAGATCGGGTAGGAGAGACCCAGTACTTC. Translating it yields CASSLDRVGETQYF.

The chain recombines TRBV7-6 with TRBJ2-3; the D is unclear. Germline loops: CDR1 SGHVS, CDR2 FNYEAQ. The CDR3 is 12 amino acids. Deletions cut 4 bases from V and 4 bases from J, with 6 bases between. The CDR3 protein is CASSSSADTQYF. CDR3 DNA: TGTGCCAGCAGCTCCAGTGCAGATACGCAGTATTTT.

This clone appeared a single time. The rearrangement joins TRBV19 to TRBJ2-1; the match to TRBD2 covers 15 bases. V lost 1 base, J lost 12 bases, and 10 bases stayed unmatched. This CDR3 is built from 17 residues. Per the germline V gene, CDR1 is LNHDA and CDR2 is SQIVND (reference sequence). CDR3 nucleotide sequence: TGTGCCAGTAGTATAGGCACCGGGACTAGCGGGAGGATGTGGCAGTTCTTC. Its translation is CASSIGTGTSGRMWQFF.

The V and J genes are TRBV28 and TRBJ1-5; 9 bases line up with TRBD1. This CDR3 has 15 residues. Unmatched junction bases numbered 15, after V lost 8 bases and J lost 10 bases. Germline V gene lookup returns CDR1 MDHEN and CDR2 SYDVKM. The CDR3, as DNA: TGTGCCAGCTTGACTGACCCAGGACAGGGGTTACCCCAGCATTTT. This encodes CASLTDPGQGLPQHF.

The rearrangement uses TRBV7-2 and TRBJ2-7; 7 bases line up with TRBD2. The length of the CDR3 is 14 residues. V trimming: 4 bases; J trimming: 3 bases; junction bases outside the gene matches: 6. CDR1 is SGHTA and CDR2 is FQGNSA in the germline V gene. The CDR3 nucleotides are TGTGCCAGCAGCTCATCACTAGCGAGCTACGAGCAGTACTTC. Amino acids: CASSSSLASYEQYF.

The J gene is TRBJ2-5, the V gene TRBV5-4, with 9 bases lining up with TRBD2. CDR3 length: 15 residues. Germline trimming cut 0 bases from V and 11 bases from J; bases unmatched to any gene: 11. Germline CDR1 reads SGHNT; CDR2 reads YYREEE (reference sequence). The CDR3 reads CASSLGSSGVLEQYF. The DNA of the CDR3 is TGTGCCAGCAGCTTGGGGTCTAGCGGGGTTCTTGAGCAGTACTTC.